This is a list of T cell receptor beta chains from one sample in a study. TCRdb re-derived calls from the RT-PCR reads in MiXCR, one entry per CDR3 protein. The data show 550,000 to 750,000 distinct CDR3 sequences, with 14% seen just once and 3% to 4.5% held by the top ten. Sequencing was carried out using memory CD4+ T cells from blood. These TCRs come from a female donor in good health, serving as a healthy control. The CDR3 runs from the conserved cysteine through the conserved F or W. Fields, in order: clone size, J gene, V gene, D gene, CDR3 DNA, CDR3 protein. The D gene is left open where the match is weak. Clone size is given for some rows only: seen once, a few or many times, or a class if the clone is expanded.

clone_size: many
j_call: TRBJ2-7
v_call: TRBV7-8
d_call: -
cdr3_nt: TGTGCCAGCAGCTCTCCCAGTGGAAACGAGCAGTACTTC
cdr3_aa: CASSSPSGNEQYF

clone_size: -
j_call: TRBJ2-5
v_call: TRBV12-3/TRBV12-4
d_call: -
cdr3_nt: TGTGCCAGCAGTTTGGCACCTAGCGAACAAGAGACCCAGTACTTC
cdr3_aa: CASSLAPSEQETQYF

clone_size: -
j_call: TRBJ1-2
v_call: TRBV12-3/TRBV12-4
d_call: TRBD1
cdr3_nt: TGTGCCAGCAGTAAACCCGGACAGGCGCATTATGGCTACACCTTC
cdr3_aa: CASSKPGQAHYGYTF

clone_size: -
j_call: TRBJ1-6
v_call: TRBV28
d_call: -
cdr3_nt: TGTGCCAGCAGTTTAAGGGGGGGGGATTCACCCCTCCACTTT
cdr3_aa: CASSLRGGDSPLHF

clone_size: many
j_call: TRBJ2-5
v_call: TRBV27
d_call: TRBD1
cdr3_nt: TGTGCCAGCAGTTTGCTCGGGACAGAAGAAGAGACCCAGTACTTC
cdr3_aa: CASSLLGTEEETQYF

clone_size: -
j_call: TRBJ2-1
v_call: TRBV5-1
d_call: TRBD1
cdr3_nt: TGCGCCAGCAGTTTAGCAGGGCAGGGGGCAGATGAGCAGTTCTTC
cdr3_aa: CASSLAGQGADEQFF

clone_size: few
j_call: TRBJ2-7
v_call: TRBV6-6
d_call: TRBD1
cdr3_nt: TGTGCCAGCACCCCGATCGACAGGGGCTCCTACGAGCAGTACTTC
cdr3_aa: CASTPIDRGSYEQYF

clone_size: -
j_call: TRBJ1-5
v_call: TRBV20-1
d_call: -
cdr3_nt: TGCAGTGCTAGAGATAGTGCAGGGATTAGCAATCAGCCCCAGCATTTT
cdr3_aa: CSARDSAGISNQPQHF

clone_size: few
j_call: TRBJ2-4
v_call: TRBV27
d_call: -
cdr3_nt: TGTGCCAGCAGGAAGGGCTCACTAGCCAAAAACATTCAGTACTTC
cdr3_aa: CASRKGSLAKNIQYF

clone_size: few
j_call: TRBJ1-1
v_call: TRBV5-5
d_call: -
cdr3_nt: TGTGCCAGCAGCGTGCGACGGGGAGACACTGAAGCTTTCTTT
cdr3_aa: CASSVRRGDTEAFF

clone_size: many
j_call: TRBJ1-5
v_call: TRBV15
d_call: -
cdr3_nt: TGTGCCACCAGCGTACACAACACTGAGCCCCAGCATTTT
cdr3_aa: CATSVHNTEPQHF

clone_size: many
j_call: TRBJ2-2
v_call: TRBV4-3
d_call: -
cdr3_nt: TGCGCCAGCAGCCGAAAACAGAACACCGGGGAGCTGTTTTTT
cdr3_aa: CASSRKQNTGELFF

clone_size: -
j_call: TRBJ1-1
v_call: TRBV7-2
d_call: -
cdr3_nt: TGTGCCAGCAGCCAGCGGTGGGGAGACACTGAAGCTTTCTTT
cdr3_aa: CASSQRWGDTEAFF

clone_size: -
j_call: TRBJ2-1
v_call: TRBV30
d_call: -
cdr3_nt: TGTGCCTGGAGTTCCTTACGAGGCGGGCAGTTCTTC
cdr3_aa: CAWSSLRGGQFF

clone_size: few
j_call: TRBJ1-4
v_call: TRBV5-1
d_call: -
cdr3_nt: TGCGCCAGCAGCTTGGACGGGTCCCAAACCGAAAAACTGTTTTTT
cdr3_aa: CASSLDGSQTEKLFF

clone_size: -
j_call: TRBJ1-2
v_call: TRBV7-2
d_call: -
cdr3_nt: TGTGCCAGCAGCTTACAGGAAGGGGGAAACTATGGCTACACCTTC
cdr3_aa: CASSLQEGGNYGYTF

clone_size: -
j_call: TRBJ1-2
v_call: TRBV27
d_call: -
cdr3_nt: TGTGCCAGCAGTTTAGTTCAACAGGGATATGGCTACACCTTC
cdr3_aa: CASSLVQQGYGYTF

clone_size: few
j_call: TRBJ2-4
v_call: TRBV5-1
d_call: -
cdr3_nt: TGCGCCAGCAGCTTAAGTGACGGCCCCAAAAACATTCAGTACTTC
cdr3_aa: CASSLSDGPKNIQYF

clone_size: once
j_call: TRBJ2-2
v_call: TRBV7-6
d_call: -
cdr3_nt: TGTGCCAGCAGCGCTACGTGGACCGGGGAGCTGTTTTTT
cdr3_aa: CASSATWTGELFF

clone_size: -
j_call: TRBJ2-7
v_call: TRBV4-1
d_call: TRBD2
cdr3_nt: TGCGCCAGCAGCCAACTTTTAGCGGGAGGGCCCTACGAGCAGTACTTC
cdr3_aa: CASSQLLAGGPYEQYF

clone_size: many
j_call: TRBJ2-1
v_call: TRBV5-1
d_call: TRBD2
cdr3_nt: TGCGCCAGCAGCCCGACTAGCGGGATGCTGGAGCAGTTCTTC
cdr3_aa: CASSPTSGMLEQFF